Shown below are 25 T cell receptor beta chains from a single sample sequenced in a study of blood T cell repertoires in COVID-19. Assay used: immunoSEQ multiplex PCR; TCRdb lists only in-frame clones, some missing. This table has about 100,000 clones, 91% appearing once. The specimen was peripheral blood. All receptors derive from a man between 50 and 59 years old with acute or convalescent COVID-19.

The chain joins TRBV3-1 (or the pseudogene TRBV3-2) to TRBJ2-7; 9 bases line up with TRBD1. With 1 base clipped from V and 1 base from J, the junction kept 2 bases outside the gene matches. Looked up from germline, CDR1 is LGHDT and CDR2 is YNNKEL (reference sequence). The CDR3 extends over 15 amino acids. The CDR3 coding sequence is TGTGCCAGCAGCCAAGCGGGACAGGGATCCTACGAGCAGTACTTC. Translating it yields CASSQAGQGSYEQYF.

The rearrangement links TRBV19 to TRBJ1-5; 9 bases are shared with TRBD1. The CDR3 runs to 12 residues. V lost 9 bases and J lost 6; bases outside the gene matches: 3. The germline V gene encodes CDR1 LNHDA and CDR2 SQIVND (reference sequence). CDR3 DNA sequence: TGTGCCAGCGGACAGGGGCCTCAGCCCCAGCATTTT. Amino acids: CASGQGPQPQHF.

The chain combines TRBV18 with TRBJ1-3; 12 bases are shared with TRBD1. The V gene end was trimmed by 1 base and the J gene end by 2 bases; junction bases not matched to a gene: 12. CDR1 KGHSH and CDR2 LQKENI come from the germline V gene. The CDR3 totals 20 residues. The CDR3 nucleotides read TGTGCCAGCTCACCACTAATAAACCGGGGACAGGGGGCCACTGGAAACACCATATATTTT. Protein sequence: CASSPLINRGQGATGNTIYF. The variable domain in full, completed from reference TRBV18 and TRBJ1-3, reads NAGVMQNPRHLVRRRGQEARLRCSPMKGHSHVYWYRQLPEEGLKFMVYLQKENIIDESGMPKERFSAEFPKEGPSILRIQQVVRGDSAAYFCASSPLINRGQGATGNTIYFGEGSWLTVV.

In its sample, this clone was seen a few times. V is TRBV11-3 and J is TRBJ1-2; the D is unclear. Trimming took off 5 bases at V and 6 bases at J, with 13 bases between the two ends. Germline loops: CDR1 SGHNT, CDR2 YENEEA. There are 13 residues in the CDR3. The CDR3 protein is CASSPTPTNGYTF. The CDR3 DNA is TGTGCCAGCAGCCCTACCCCCACCAATGGCTACACCTTC.

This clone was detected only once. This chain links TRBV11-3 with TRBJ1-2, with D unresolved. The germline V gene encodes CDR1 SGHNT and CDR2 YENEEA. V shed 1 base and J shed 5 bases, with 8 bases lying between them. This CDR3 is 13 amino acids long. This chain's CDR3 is CASSLGPAYGYTF. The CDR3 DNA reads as TGTGCCAGCAGCTTAGGTCCTGCGTATGGCTACACCTTC.

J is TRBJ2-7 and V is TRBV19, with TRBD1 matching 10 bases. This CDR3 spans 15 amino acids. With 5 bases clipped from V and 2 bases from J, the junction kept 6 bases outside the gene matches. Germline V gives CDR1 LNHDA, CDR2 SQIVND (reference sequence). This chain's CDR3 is CASSPGQGKAYEQYF. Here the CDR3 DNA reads TGTGCCAGTAGTCCGGGACAGGGGAAAGCCTACGAGCAGTACTTC.

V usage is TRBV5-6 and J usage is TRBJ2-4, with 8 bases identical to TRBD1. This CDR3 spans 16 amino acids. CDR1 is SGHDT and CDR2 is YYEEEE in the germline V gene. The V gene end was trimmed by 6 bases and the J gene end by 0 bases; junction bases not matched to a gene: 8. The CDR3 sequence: CASNSQGAEAKNIQYF. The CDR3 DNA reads TGTGCCAGCAACTCCCAGGGGGCGGAAGCCAAAAACATTCAGTACTTC.

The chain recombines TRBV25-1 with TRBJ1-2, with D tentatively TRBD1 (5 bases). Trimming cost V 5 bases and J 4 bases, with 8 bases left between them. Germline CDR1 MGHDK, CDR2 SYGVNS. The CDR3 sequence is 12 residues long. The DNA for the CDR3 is TGTGCCAGCAGTAGAGACAGCTATGGCTACACCTTC. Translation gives CASSRDSYGYTF.

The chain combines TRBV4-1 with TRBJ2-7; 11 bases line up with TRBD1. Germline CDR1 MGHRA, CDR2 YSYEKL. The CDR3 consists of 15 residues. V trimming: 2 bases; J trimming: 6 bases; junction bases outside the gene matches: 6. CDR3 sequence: CASSQRGTGGFEQYF. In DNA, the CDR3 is TGCGCCAGCAGCCAACGAGGGACAGGGGGGTTCGAGCAGTACTTC.

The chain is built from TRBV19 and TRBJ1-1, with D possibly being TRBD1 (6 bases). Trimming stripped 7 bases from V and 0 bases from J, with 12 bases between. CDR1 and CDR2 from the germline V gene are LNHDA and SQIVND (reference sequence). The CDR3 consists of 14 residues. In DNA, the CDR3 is TGTGCCAGTACGGAAGGGGGGGTGAACACTGAAGCTTTCTTT. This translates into CASTEGGVNTEAFF.

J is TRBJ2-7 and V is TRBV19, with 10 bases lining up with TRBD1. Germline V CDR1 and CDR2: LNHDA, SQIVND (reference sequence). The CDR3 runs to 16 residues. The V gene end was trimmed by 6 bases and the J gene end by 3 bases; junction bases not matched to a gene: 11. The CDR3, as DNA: TGTGCCAGTAGAAAATCCGGGACAGGGGCCCACTACGAGCAGTACTTC. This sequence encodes CASRKSGTGAHYEQYF.

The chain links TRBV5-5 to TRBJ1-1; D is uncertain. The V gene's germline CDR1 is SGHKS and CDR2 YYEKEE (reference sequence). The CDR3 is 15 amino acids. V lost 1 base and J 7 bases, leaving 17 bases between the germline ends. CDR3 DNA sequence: TGTGCCAGCAGCTTGTGGGCTGGGTCATACCTTGAAGCTTTCTTT. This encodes CASSLWAGSYLEAFF. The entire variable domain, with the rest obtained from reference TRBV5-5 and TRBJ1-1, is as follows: DAGVTQSPTHLIKTRGQQVTLRCSPISGHKSVSWYQQVLGQGPQFIFQYYEKEERGRGNFPDRFSARQFPNYSSELNVNALLLGDSALYLCASSLWAGSYLEAFFGQGTRLTVV.

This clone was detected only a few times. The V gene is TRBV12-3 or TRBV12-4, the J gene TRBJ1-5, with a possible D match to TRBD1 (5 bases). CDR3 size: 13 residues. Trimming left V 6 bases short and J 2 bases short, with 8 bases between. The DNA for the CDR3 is TGTGCCAGCAGCAGGGAGGGCAATCAGCCCCAGCATTTT. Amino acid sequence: CASSREGNQPQHF.

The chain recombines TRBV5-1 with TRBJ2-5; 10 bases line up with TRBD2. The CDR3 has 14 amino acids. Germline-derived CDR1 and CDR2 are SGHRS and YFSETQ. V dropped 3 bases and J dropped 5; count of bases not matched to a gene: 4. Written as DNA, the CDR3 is TGCGCCAGCAGCTCCAGCGGGGGGGCTGAGACCCAGTACTTC. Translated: CASSSSGGAETQYF.

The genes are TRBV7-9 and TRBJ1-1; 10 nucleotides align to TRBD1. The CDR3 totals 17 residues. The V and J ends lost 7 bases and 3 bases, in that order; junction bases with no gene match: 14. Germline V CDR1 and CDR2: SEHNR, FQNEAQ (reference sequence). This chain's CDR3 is CASNMGQGSRGDTEAFF. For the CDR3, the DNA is TGTGCCAGCAACATGGGACAGGGGAGTAGGGGGGACACTGAAGCTTTCTTT.

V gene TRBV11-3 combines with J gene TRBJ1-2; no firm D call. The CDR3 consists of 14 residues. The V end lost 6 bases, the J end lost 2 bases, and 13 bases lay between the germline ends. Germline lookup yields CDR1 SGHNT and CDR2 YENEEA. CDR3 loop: CASSREDINYGYTF. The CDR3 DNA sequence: TGTGCCAGCAGTAGAGAGGATATAAACTATGGCTACACCTTC. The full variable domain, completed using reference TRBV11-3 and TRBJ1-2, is EAGVVQSPRYKIIEKKQPVAFWCNPISGHNTLYWYLQNLGQGPELLIRYENEEAVDDSQLPKDRFSAERLKGVDSTLKIQPAELGDSAVYLCASSREDINYGYTFGSGTRLTVV.

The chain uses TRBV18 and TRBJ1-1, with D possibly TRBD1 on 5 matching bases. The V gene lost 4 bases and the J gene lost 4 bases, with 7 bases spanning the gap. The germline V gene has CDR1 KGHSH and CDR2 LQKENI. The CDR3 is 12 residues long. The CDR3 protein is CASSQGRTEAFF. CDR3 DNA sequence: TGTGCCAGCTCACAGGGGCGCACTGAAGCTTTCTTT.

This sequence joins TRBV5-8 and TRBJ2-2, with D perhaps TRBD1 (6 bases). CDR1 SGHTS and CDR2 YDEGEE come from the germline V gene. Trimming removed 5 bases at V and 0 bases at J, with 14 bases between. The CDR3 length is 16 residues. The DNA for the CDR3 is TGTGCCAGCAGTTCCCTCCCAGGGGCGAACACCGGGGAGCTGTTTTTT. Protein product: CASSSLPGANTGELFF.

Here the CDR3 reads CSASIGLWAGASSYEQYF. For the CDR3, the DNA is TGCAGTGCTAGTATTGGTTTATGGGCGGGGGCGAGCTCCTACGAGCAGTACTTC. This rearrangement joins TRBV20-1 to TRBJ2-7; D might be TRBD2 (7 bases). V was clipped by 3 bases and J by 0 bases, with 24 bases between them. Germline CDR1 and CDR2: DFQATT and SNEGSKA (reference sequence). The CDR3 sequence is 18 residues long.

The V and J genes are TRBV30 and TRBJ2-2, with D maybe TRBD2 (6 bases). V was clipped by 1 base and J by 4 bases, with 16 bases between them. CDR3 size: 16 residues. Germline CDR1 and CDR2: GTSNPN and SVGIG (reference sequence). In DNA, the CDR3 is TGTGCCTGGAGTGGTGGACCTCAGGGAGGCACCGGGGAGCTGTTTTTT. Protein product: CAWSGGPQGGTGELFF.

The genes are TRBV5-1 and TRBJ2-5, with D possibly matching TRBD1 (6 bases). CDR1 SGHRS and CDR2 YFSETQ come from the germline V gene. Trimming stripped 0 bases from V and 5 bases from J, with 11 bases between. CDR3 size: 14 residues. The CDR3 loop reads CASSLDRVGETQYF. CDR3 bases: TGCGCCAGCAGCTTGGACAGGGTGGGGGAGACCCAGTACTTC.

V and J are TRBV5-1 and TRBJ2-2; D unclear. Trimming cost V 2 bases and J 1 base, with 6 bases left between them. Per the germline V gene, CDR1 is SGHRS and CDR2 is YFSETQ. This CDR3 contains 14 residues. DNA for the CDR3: TGCGCCAGCAGCTTATCAATGAACACCGGGGAGCTGTTTTTT. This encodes CASSLSMNTGELFF.

The CDR3 coding sequence is TGTGCCAGTGGAGGGATGCGGCCCCAGCATTTT. This encodes CASGGMRPQHF. V and J are TRBV19 and TRBJ1-5; D is unresolved. V was shortened by 8 bases and J by 9 bases, with 11 bases between the two germline ends. The CDR3 contains 11 residues. CDR1 LNHDA and CDR2 SQIVND come from the germline V gene (reference sequence).

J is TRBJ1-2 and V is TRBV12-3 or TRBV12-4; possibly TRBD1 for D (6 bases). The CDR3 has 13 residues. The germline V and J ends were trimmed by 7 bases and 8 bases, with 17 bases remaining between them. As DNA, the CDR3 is TGTGCCAGCAAGGATCCAGGGACATGGGGCTACACCTTC. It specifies CASKDPGTWGYTF.

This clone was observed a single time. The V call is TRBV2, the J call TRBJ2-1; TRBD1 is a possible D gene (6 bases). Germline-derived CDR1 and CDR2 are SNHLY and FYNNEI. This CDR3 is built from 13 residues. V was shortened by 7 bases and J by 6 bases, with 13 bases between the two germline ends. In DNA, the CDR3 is TGTGCCAGCACGGGACAAAAATTCAATGAGCAGTTCTTC. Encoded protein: CASTGQKFNEQFF.